This T cell receptor beta chain was observed in a study of cytomegalovirus exposure and HLA in healthy donors. Study-wide context: An earlier analysis found some 100 million unique TCR beta sequences from 150 million to 200 million T cells. Membership in the Caucasian-associated ancestry cluster was found for around 81% of approximately 400 genotyped donors.

In the case of this clone: The target antigen is unknown.

Study-level results: Some 17,000 TCR beta sequences were associated with HLA alleles at 0.05 false discovery rate in a later analysis.

Both 60 Vbeta primers and 13 Jbeta primers went into the PCR. The assay was immunoSEQ multiplex PCR, and TCRdb's table has in-frame clones only and misses some. The table lists approximately 56,000 clones, around 67% of them singletons, with about 22% in the top ten. Germline loops: CDR1 SNHLY, CDR2 FYNNEI. Trimming at V came to 9 bases and at J to 7 bases, leaving 7 bases not matched to a gene. CDR3 size: 12 residues. Nominally healthy donors were sampled, though unrecorded immune exposures were likely. The TCR originated in a woman between 50 and 59 years old in good health and CMV-seropositive. The sequenced sample was PBMCs. V gene TRBV2 combines with J gene TRBJ2-5; 8 bases are a match to TRBD2. Written as DNA, the CDR3 is TGTGCCAGTGGGGGACTAGGCGGGACCCAGTACTTC. It is translated as CASGGLGGTQYF. Looking up the rest from reference TRBV2 and TRBJ2-5 gives the full variable domain: EPEVTQTPSHQVTQMGQEVILRCVPISNHLYFYWYRQILGQKVEFLVSFYNNEISEKSEIFDDQFSVERPDGSNFTLKIRSTKLEDSAMYFCASGGLGGTQYFGPGTRLLVL.